This is a list of T cell receptor beta chains from one sample in a study of blood T cell repertoires in COVID-19. Only in-frame clones appear in the TCRdb table, and some are missing; sequencing was by immunoSEQ multiplex PCR. The sample has approximately 90,000 clones, more than 70% seen once; the top ten hold around 14%. The material sequenced was peripheral blood. Receptors were obtained from a woman at least 80 years old with acute or convalescent COVID-19. Each CDR3 is given with its conserved first and last residue. A D gene is named only where the DNA matches it firmly. Rows give clone size only sometimes, using once, few, many, or a class for an expanded clone.

v_gene	j_gene	abundance	d_gene	CDR3aa	CDR3nt
TRBV6-2/TRBV6-3	TRBJ1-2	once	-	CASSPRTPIDGYTF	TGTGCCAGCAGTCCCCGGACTCCAATTGATGGCTACACCTTC
TRBV11-2	TRBJ2-5	-	TRBD2	CASSLTSGGAGTQYF	TGTGCCAGCAGCTTAACTAGCGGGGGGGCAGGGACCCAGTACTTC
TRBV12-3/TRBV12-4	TRBJ1-1	-	-	CASSLGVGAEAFF	TGTGCCAGCAGTCTGGGAGTTGGGGCTGAAGCTTTCTTT
TRBV6-2/TRBV6-3	TRBJ1-5	-	TRBD1	CASSLDRVSNQPQHF	TGTGCCAGCAGCTTAGACAGGGTTAGCAATCAGCCCCAGCATTTT
TRBV7-2	TRBJ1-3	-	TRBD1	CASSALLGQGKGNTIYF	TGTGCCAGCAGCGCCCTTTTGGGACAGGGAAAAGGAAACACCATATATTTT
TRBV4-2	TRBJ2-1	-	-	CASSQGAGLVNEQFF	TGTGCCAGCAGCCAGGGGGCTGGCCTTGTGAATGAGCAGTTCTTC
TRBV5-4	TRBJ2-5	-	TRBD2	CASSLSTSGQETQYF	TGTGCCAGCAGCTTGTCCACTAGCGGGCAAGAGACCCAGTACTTC
TRBV7-3	TRBJ2-1	-	TRBD2	CASSPGTSGGTWNDNEQFF	TGTGCCAGCAGCCCCGGGACTAGCGGGGGGACATGGAATGACAATGAGCAGTTCTTC
TRBV28	TRBJ1-2	-	-	CASSSTGGGGIYGYTF	TGTGCCAGCAGTTCCACCGGGGGCGGGGGTATCTATGGCTACACCTTC
TRBV5-6	TRBJ1-1	-	TRBD1	CASRGTGVNTEAFF	TGTGCCAGCAGAGGGACAGGGGTGAACACTGAAGCTTTCTTT
TRBV19	TRBJ1-6	-	TRBD1	CASSIGHRGLGSPLHF	TGTGCCAGTAGTATAGGCCACAGGGGGCTCGGCTCACCCCTCCACTTT
TRBV9	TRBJ2-1	few	TRBD2	CASSVASGGGTEQFF	TGTGCCAGCAGCGTAGCTAGCGGGGGGGGGACTGAGCAGTTCTTC
TRBV3-1/TRBV3-2	TRBJ1-5	-	-	CASSRTEHTNQPQHF	TGTGCCAGCAGCCGGACAGAGCATACCAATCAGCCCCAGCATTTT
TRBV19	TRBJ1-2	-	TRBD1	CASSRGQDHFHGYTF	TGTGCCAGTAGTAGGGGACAGGATCATTTTCACGGCTACACCTTC
TRBV25-1	TRBJ1-3	-	-	CASSESGLAGNTIYF	TGTGCCAGCAGTGAATCAGGGTTGGCTGGAAACACCATATATTTT
TRBV9	TRBJ2-7	-	TRBD2	CASSLLGRGGIDEQYF	TGTGCCAGCAGCCTCCTCGGGCGGGGGGGCATAGACGAGCAGTACTTC
TRBV29-1	TRBJ2-3	-	TRBD1	CSVRQGSTDTQYF	TGCAGCGTTCGACAGGGGAGCACAGATACGCAGTATTTT
TRBV19	TRBJ1-2	few	-	CASSIPLTRSGGFSGYTF	TGTGCCAGTAGTATCCCCCTGACGCGGTCGGGGGGTTTTAGTGGCTACACCTTC
TRBV5-4	TRBJ2-6	-	-	CASSSDGGSGANVLTF	TGTGCCAGCAGCTCCGACGGGGGATCTGGGGCCAACGTCCTGACTTTC
TRBV19	TRBJ2-7	once	-	CASSIGAGSYEQYF	TGTGCCAGTAGTATAGGGGCAGGGTCCTACGAGCAGTACTTC
TRBV10-3	TRBJ1-5	-	TRBD1	CAISGQETDQPQHF	TGTGCCATCAGCGGACAGGAGACGGATCAGCCCCAGCATTTT
TRBV18	TRBJ2-3	few	TRBD1	CASSGQGAIGTDTQYF	TGTGCCAGCTCCGGACAGGGGGCAATCGGCACAGATACGCAGTATTTT
TRBV5-4	TRBJ2-3	-	-	CASSLIKGADTQYF	TGTGCCAGCAGCCTCATTAAGGGGGCAGATACGCAGTATTTT
TRBV6-5	TRBJ1-1	-	TRBD1	CASSYGTGVKSTEAFF	TGTGCCAGCAGTTACGGGACAGGGGTGAAGAGCACTGAAGCTTTCTTT
TRBV30	TRBJ1-3	-	TRBD1	CAWGRPGSGQGSSGNTIYF	TGTGCCTGGGGCCGCCCGGGAAGCGGACAGGGGTCCTCTGGAAACACCATATATTTT
TRBV5-8	TRBJ2-7	-	TRBD1	CASSLGTGEGEQYF	TGTGCCAGCAGCCTTGGGACAGGGGAGGGCGAGCAGTACTTC
TRBV2	TRBJ2-1	once	-	CASSEAGGSYNEQFF	TGTGCCAGCAGTGAAGCCGGGGGTTCCTACAATGAGCAGTTCTTC